The sequence of this T cell receptor beta chain was determined in a study of blood T cell repertoires in COVID-19. Looking at the study overall: Researchers got acute and convalescent COVID-19 samples from the United States, Italy and Spain. In each case, the material was cDNA or gDNA derived from T cells, B-cell-depleted T cells, or PBMCs.

The CDR3 length is 12 residues. Trimming stripped 5 bases from V and 4 bases from J, with 11 bases between. The germline CDR1 and CDR2 sequences are GTSNPN and SVGIG (reference sequence). As processed by the authors: Counts of nucleated cells, estimated from reference gene primer amplification, were obtained. Some clones are missing from TCRdb's copy, which holds only in-frame ones; the method was immunoSEQ multiplex PCR. The DNA gave D and trimming, while V, J and clone size come from that table. The sample includes more than 100,000 clones, about four fifths of them seen just once. The chain combines TRBV30 with TRBJ1-2, with no clear D. This TCR came from a woman aged 55-70 years with active or convalescent COVID-19. The sequencing input was peripheral blood. This CDR3 reads CAWDKGAYGYTF. CDR3 DNA: TGTGCCTGGGACAAGGGAGCCTATGGCTACACCTTC.